The 18 T cell receptor beta chains below all came from one sample that was sequenced in a study of T cell repertoires in cytomegalovirus infection. TCRdb re-derived calls from the reads in MiXCR, one entry per CDR3 protein. Here the sample spans about 320,000 distinct CDR3 sequences, more than 8% being singletons. Sequencing used PBMCs. The receptors were gathered from a human donor in good health (CMV status not recorded). Some clones in this sample may be carry-over from other donors' samples.

Ten or more counts support this clonotype. The CDR3 loop is CASSEQGGSGQPQHF. The CDR3 DNA sequence: TGTGCCAGCAGTGAACAAGGGGGCTCAGGTCAGCCCCAGCATTTT. The chain joins TRBV6-1 to TRBJ1-5; 7 bases align to TRBD1. Germline assignment: CDR1 MNHNS and CDR2 SASEGT. Trimming took 2 bases from V and 6 from J; bases not matched to a gene: 7. The CDR3 extends over 15 amino acids.

This clonotype was counted a few times. CDR3 coding DNA: TGTGCCAGCAGTCCCCGGGCGGGGTATAGCGGGGAGCTGTTTTTT. This codes for CASSPRAGYSGELFF. The V and J genes are TRBV2 and TRBJ2-2, with TRBD2 as a possible D gene (6 bases). This CDR3 has 15 residues. Germline V gene lookup returns CDR1 SNHLY and CDR2 FYNNEI. Trimming took 5 bases from V and 7 from J, leaving 17 bases between them.

The V gene is TRBV28, the J gene TRBJ2-1, with TRBD2 matching 7 bases. Germline values: CDR1 MDHEN, CDR2 SYDVKM. The CDR3 is 17 amino acids. The V and J ends lost 3 bases and 1 base, in that order; junction bases with no gene match: 9. CDR3 nucleotide sequence: TGTGCCAGCAGTTTCGTCAAGGGGAGGGCTTCCTACAATGAGCAGTTCTTC. Translation: CASSFVKGRASYNEQFF.

This chain joins TRBV19 and TRBJ1-4; TRBD1 aligns across 7 bases. Germline V gene data show CDR1 as LNHDA and CDR2 as SQIVND (reference sequence). The CDR3 totals 14 residues. The J segment lost 10 bases and the V segment lost 5 bases, leaving 10 bases of the junction unmatched. CDR3 sequence (DNA): TGTGCCAGTAGTGTAACGGGGACAGACGGAAAACTGTTTTTT. Residues: CASSVTGTDGKLFF.

Ten or more counts support this clonotype. This chain joins TRBV11-2 and TRBJ2-7; 8 nucleotides match TRBD1. The CDR3 length is 15 residues. The germline V gene has CDR1 SGHAT and CDR2 FQNNGV. With 5 bases clipped from V and 0 bases from J, the junction kept 6 bases outside the gene matches. This chain's CDR3 is CASSPDRVSSYEQYF. DNA for the CDR3: TGTGCCAGCAGCCCGGACAGGGTTAGCTCCTACGAGCAGTACTTC.

The chain combines TRBV20-1 with TRBJ1-6; D gene uncertain. V lost 1 base to trimming and J lost 0 bases, with 13 bases between them. This CDR3 is built from 17 residues. CDR1 DFQATT and CDR2 SNEGSKA come from the germline V gene (reference sequence). The CDR3 nucleotides read TGCAGTGCTAGAGGAGGAACTGGAAGCTCCTATAATTCACCCCTCCACTTT. Amino acids: CSARGGTGSSYNSPLHF.

This clonotype turned up a few times. V usage is TRBV14 and J usage is TRBJ1-1; TRBD1 might be the D (5 bases). The germline V gene has CDR1 SGHDN and CDR2 FVKESK. Trimming took 1 base from V and 5 from J, leaving 11 bases between them. The CDR3 covers 14 residues. As DNA, the CDR3 is TGTGCCAGCAGCCAAGTTCGGGGGGGGACTGAAGCTTTCTTT. This translates into CASSQVRGGTEAFF.

This clonotype was recorded many times. The rearrangement joins TRBV19 to TRBJ1-1; weak D call: TRBD1 (6 bases). V gave up 4 bases and J gave up 3 bases, with 12 bases separating them. Germline V gives CDR1 LNHDA, CDR2 SQIVND (reference sequence). The CDR3 covers 14 residues. The DNA for the CDR3 is TGTGCCAGTAGTACCTCAGGGGAGGACACTGAAGCTTTCTTT. Its translation: CASSTSGEDTEAFF.

This clonotype was seen only a few times. The chain couples TRBV12-3 or TRBV12-4 to TRBJ1-1; a possible D gene is TRBD1 (5 bases). The CDR3 contains 13 residues. V dropped 3 bases and J dropped 7 bases, with 12 bases sitting between them. The CDR3 sequence is CASSFPSRGEAFF. CDR3 nucleotides: TGTGCCAGCAGTTTTCCGTCGAGGGGTGAAGCTTTCTTT.

This clonotype was counted ten times or more. The chain recombines TRBV7-2 with TRBJ1-6, with D unclear. The V gene lost 5 bases and the J gene lost 0 bases, with 8 bases spanning the gap. This CDR3 contains 15 residues. Germline CDR1 SGHTA, CDR2 FQGNSA. Here the CDR3 DNA reads TGTGCCAGCAGCCGCGACCGCTCCTATAATTCACCCCTCCACTTT. Encoded protein: CASSRDRSYNSPLHF.

The chain has TRBV20-1 and TRBJ1-6, with 12 nucleotides matching TRBD1. The germline V gene encodes CDR1 DFQATT and CDR2 SNEGSKA (reference sequence). This CDR3 spans 15 amino acids. Trimming at V came to 0 bases and at J to 11 bases, leaving 5 bases not matched to a gene. The CDR3 is CSARDRDRGQTPLHF. The CDR3 DNA reads as TGCAGTGCTAGAGATCGGGACAGGGGGCAGACACCCCTCCACTTT.

This clonotype was seen ten or more times. CDR3 residues: CATQPAIYSNQPQHF. DNA for the CDR3: TGTGCCACCCAACCCGCAATTTATAGCAATCAGCCCCAGCATTTT. The chain combines TRBV28 with TRBJ1-5; unclear D gene. The CDR3 sequence is 15 residues long. V was cut by 10 bases and J by 0 bases, with 16 bases left in between. Germline V CDR1 and CDR2: MDHEN, SYDVKM.

In its sample, this clonotype was seen a few times. The V call is TRBV20-1, the J call TRBJ1-5, with 8 bases identical to TRBD1. Germline V lookup: CDR1 DFQATT, CDR2 SNEGSKA (reference sequence). V trimming: 3 bases; J trimming: 4 bases; junction bases outside the gene matches: 2. This CDR3 is 13 amino acids long. Here the CDR3 DNA reads TGCAGTGCTAGGGGACAGGCTAATCAGCCCCAGCATTTT. Its protein is CSARGQANQPQHF.

This clonotype was seen a handful of times. V and J are TRBV6-1 and TRBJ1-2; no reliable D call. V lost 3 bases to trimming and J lost 4 bases, with 18 bases between them. Germline lookup yields CDR1 MNHNS and CDR2 SASEGT. The CDR3 contains 16 residues. CDR3 sequence reads: CASSDRVRVPTYGYTF. The DNA of the CDR3 is TGTGCCAGCAGTGACCGGGTTCGCGTTCCGACCTATGGCTACACCTTC.

This clonotype occurred many times. CDR3 in amino acids: CASAKARTGVNIQYF. The CDR3 bases are TGTGCCAGTGCTAAAGCGAGGACAGGGGTGAACATTCAGTACTTC. The genes are TRBV28 and TRBJ2-4, with TRBD1 matching over 9 bases. V trimming: 9 bases; J trimming: 7 bases; junction bases outside the gene matches: 13. CDR3 size: 15 residues. Germline V lookup: CDR1 MDHEN, CDR2 SYDVKM.

The chain carries TRBV7-2 and TRBJ2-5; 11 bases line up with TRBD2. After removal of 0 bases from V and 5 bases from J, the junction contained 8 bases not matched to a gene. This CDR3 region has 17 residues. Germline CDR1 SGHTA, CDR2 FQGNSA. CDR3 region: CASSLARLAGRFETQYF. The CDR3 nucleotides read TGTGCCAGCAGCTTAGCCAGACTAGCGGGGAGGTTTGAGACCCAGTACTTC.

This clonotype was observed many times. The V gene is TRBV7-2, the J gene TRBJ1-3; D unresolved. CDR1 is SGHTA, CDR2 FQGNSA, per germline. The CDR3 has 16 residues. V gave up 6 bases and J gave up 0 bases, with 15 bases separating them. Here the CDR3 DNA reads TGTGCCAGCAGGGGGATGAGGACGATCTCTGGAAACACCATATATTTT. It is translated as CASRGMRTISGNTIYF.

V and J are TRBV7-2 and TRBJ2-7; TRBD2 agrees at 8 bases. The germline V gene encodes CDR1 SGHTA and CDR2 FQGNSA. The CDR3 is 15 residues long. The J segment lost 4 bases and the V segment lost 5 bases, leaving 10 bases of the junction unmatched. CDR3 nucleotide sequence: TGTGCCAGCAGCCTCACGGGGGGGGCGTGGTACGAGCAGTACTTC. Its translation: CASSLTGGAWYEQYF.